This T cell receptor (beta chain) was sequenced for a study of regulatory T cells in long-lasting Graves disease. Time point denoted: persistent/refractory GD, antithyroid drugs over 5 years with positive TRAb. The TCR library was made from RNA extracted from PBMCs. CDR3-region Arm-PCR and iRepertoire HTBI primers produced the TCR beta libraries. In the authors' workflow: From all samples, identification returned 14 TRBJ and around 62 TRBV segments. A single record per CDR3 protein comes from TCRdb applying MiXCR to the multiplex PCR reads. Clone size and V and J calls follow TCRdb, not the original study. The sample includes roughly 700,000 distinct CDR3 sequences, roughly 30% of them seen just once. The table lists this clonotype with a few counts. This CDR3 has 13 amino acids. The V gene lost 6 bases and the J gene lost 5 bases, with 11 bases spanning the gap. Per germline, CDR1 MNHNS and CDR2 SASEGT.

The receptor was derived from a female donor with Graves disease. This rearrangement joins TRBV6-1 to TRBJ1-5; D is ambiguous. The sample consisted of peripheral blood mononuclear cells (PBMCs), taken when the disease was refractory, from a patient treated with antithyroid drugs. The CDR3 protein is CASRKRAYQPQHF. As DNA, the CDR3 is TGTGCCAGCAGGAAAAGGGCCTATCAGCCCCAGCATTTT.